The clone carrying this T cell receptor beta chain occurred a few times. Its target is unknown. The data originate from a study of T cells in Graves' hyperthyroidism and ophthalmopathy. Points from the study as a whole: By a 13 V-J model, ophthalmopathy was set apart from stable hyperthyroidism.

The source material, RNA transcripts, was used to amplify TCR beta CDR3 regions. The TCR CDR3 first-round RT-PCR relied on the HTBI primer set. One entry per CDR3 protein, called by TCRdb with MiXCR from the multiplex PCR reads. The data contain 500,000 to 550,000 distinct CDR3 sequences, just under 20% of them singletons. Germline V gives CDR1 DFQATT, CDR2 SNEGSKA (reference sequence). V lost 6 bases to trimming and J lost 8 bases, with 10 bases between them. This CDR3 contains 10 residues. Using 10 ml of fresh peripheral blood, PBMCs were prepared. The sequenced sample consisted of blood. The rearrangement joins TRBV20-1 to TRBJ1-2; D gene ambiguous. This clonotype was obtained from a man aged 40-50 years with Graves' ophthalmopathy. CDR3 loop: CSARWSGYTF. The CDR3 DNA reads as TGCAGTGCCCGGTGGTCGGGCTACACCTTC.